The rows below give T cell receptor beta chains drawn from one sample of a study of cytomegalovirus exposure and HLA in healthy donors. Repertoires were generated with immunoSEQ multiplex PCR, while TCRdb's copy carries only in-frame clones and drops some. The data contain about 78,000 clones, 90% to 96% of them seen just once; the ten biggest clones take up 1.5% to 2%. Sequenced input: PBMCs. Receptors were obtained from a man younger than 35 in good health and CMV-seropositive. CDR3s include the opening cysteine and the closing phenylalanine or tryptophan. D genes are given only for firm matches. Clone size is not always given. Where it is, it says once, few, many or a class for expanded clones.

j_gene	abundance	d_gene	v_gene	CDR3aa	CDR3nt
TRBJ2-7	once	TRBD1	TRBV28	CASSSGQGYEQYF	TGTGCCAGCAGTTCAGGACAGGGCTACGAGCAGTACTTC
TRBJ2-7	.	.	TRBV27	CASRPRSSYEQYF	TGTGCCAGCAGGCCGAGGAGCTCCTACGAGCAGTACTTC
TRBJ2-3	.	TRBD2	TRBV11-2	CASSRSGSSGDTQYF	TGTGCCAGCAGCCGGAGCGGGAGCTCAGGAGATACGCAGTATTTT
TRBJ2-4	.	.	TRBV18	CASSPPGMNIQYF	TGTGCCAGCTCACCCCCGGGGATGAACATTCAGTACTTC
TRBJ1-2	.	.	TRBV2	CASTAAGSYGYTF	TGTGCCAGCACCGCGGCGGGGAGCTATGGCTACACCTTC
TRBJ2-3	.	TRBD1	TRBV5-1	CASSQTGQISSTDTQYF	TGCGCCAGCAGCCAGACGGGACAGATCTCTAGCACAGATACGCAGTATTTT
TRBJ2-7	.	TRBD2	TRBV5-4	CASSPETSLEQYF	TGTGCCAGCAGCCCCGAGACTAGCCTCGAGCAGTACTTC
TRBJ2-1	.	TRBD2	TRBV19	CASSIIGGRKDEQFF	TGTGCCAGTAGTATAATCGGCGGGAGAAAGGATGAGCAGTTCTTC
TRBJ2-3	.	TRBD2	TRBV5-4	CASSGTSGRTDTQYF	TGTGCCAGCAGCGGGACTAGCGGGAGAACAGATACGCAGTATTTT
TRBJ1-1	.	TRBD1	TRBV10-1	CASSRGIDTEAFF	TGCGCCAGCAGCAGGGGGATAGACACTGAAGCTTTCTTT
TRBJ2-7	.	TRBD1	TRBV2	CASHPGQGAYEQYF	TGTGCCAGTCATCCTGGACAGGGGGCCTACGAGCAGTACTTC
TRBJ2-7	.	.	TRBV10-1	CASSSPVRAYEQYF	TGCGCCAGCAGTTCCCCAGTACGTGCCTACGAGCAGTACTTC
TRBJ2-2	.	.	TRBV19	CASSKNGGPGELFF	TGTGCCAGTAGTAAAAACGGGGGGCCCGGGGAGCTGTTTTTT
TRBJ2-7	.	.	TRBV6-5	CATGGGTAYEQYF	TGTGCCACCGGGGGTGGGACAGCCTACGAGCAGTACTTC
TRBJ2-1	.	.	TRBV6-1	CASSEFGGSSYNEQFF	TGTGCCAGCAGTGAATTCGGCGGGTCCTCCTACAATGAGCAGTTCTTC
TRBJ1-1	.	.	TRBV27	CASSPGQWNTEAFF	TGTGCCAGCAGTCCCGGACAATGGAACACTGAAGCTTTCTTT
TRBJ1-4	.	TRBD1	TRBV6-1	CASSEGTGAEKLFF	TGTGCCAGCAGTGAAGGGACAGGGGCGGAAAAACTGTTTTTT
TRBJ2-1	.	TRBD2	TRBV10-3	CAISDGLAGSNEQFF	TGTGCCATCAGTGACGGACTAGCGGGAAGCAATGAGCAGTTCTTC
TRBJ1-5	once	.	TRBV6-1	CASSGGRASQPQHF	TGTGCCAGCAGTGGGGGCAGGGCATCACAGCCCCAGCATTTT
TRBJ1-2	.	.	TRBV25-1	CASSGPSYGYTF	TGTGCCAGCAGTGGTCCATCCTATGGCTACACCTTC
TRBJ2-2	.	.	TRBV2	CASTWRTGRGTGELFF	TGTGCCAGCACTTGGAGAACCGGTCGTGGGACCGGGGAGCTGTTTTTT
TRBJ2-7	.	TRBD1	TRBV29-1	CSVLYRDRGGEQYF	TGCAGCGTTCTCTACCGGGACAGGGGTGGAGAGCAGTACTTC
TRBJ1-5	.	.	TRBV5-6	CASSLVGASNQPQHF	TGTGCCAGCAGCTTGGTAGGGGCCTCTAATCAGCCCCAGCATTTT
TRBJ2-7	.	TRBD2	TRBV19	CASRSAGVSYEQYF	TGTGCCAGTAGGTCCGCGGGAGTATCCTACGAGCAGTACTTC
TRBJ1-5	few	.	TRBV4-3	CASSQRTEGTPQHF	TGCGCCAGCAGCCAGCGGACAGAGGGTACGCCCCAGCATTTT
TRBJ2-7	.	.	TRBV7-9	CASVPDSLSREQYF	TGTGCCAGTGTACCGGACAGCCTATCTCGGGAGCAGTACTTC
TRBJ1-5	once	.	TRBV4-1	CASSQGLGEGPPGQPQHF	TGCGCCAGCAGCCAAGGACTAGGTGAGGGGCCCCCGGGGCAGCCCCAGCATTTT
TRBJ2-7	once	.	TRBV7-9	CASSDNVMGGRYEQYF	TGTGCCAGCAGCGACAACGTCATGGGTGGTCGCTACGAGCAGTACTTC
TRBJ1-3	.	.	TRBV27	CASVKTDRQGLF	TGTGCCAGCGTCAAGACCGACAGGCAAGGGTTATTT
TRBJ2-3	.	TRBD1	TRBV5-4	CASRLEGGQGFYPDTQYF	TGTGCCAGCAGGCTAGAGGGGGGACAGGGTTTTTATCCAGATACGCAGTATTTT
TRBJ2-7	few	.	TRBV27	CASSRDAGREQYF	TGTGCCAGCAGTCGAGATGCAGGGCGCGAGCAGTACTTC